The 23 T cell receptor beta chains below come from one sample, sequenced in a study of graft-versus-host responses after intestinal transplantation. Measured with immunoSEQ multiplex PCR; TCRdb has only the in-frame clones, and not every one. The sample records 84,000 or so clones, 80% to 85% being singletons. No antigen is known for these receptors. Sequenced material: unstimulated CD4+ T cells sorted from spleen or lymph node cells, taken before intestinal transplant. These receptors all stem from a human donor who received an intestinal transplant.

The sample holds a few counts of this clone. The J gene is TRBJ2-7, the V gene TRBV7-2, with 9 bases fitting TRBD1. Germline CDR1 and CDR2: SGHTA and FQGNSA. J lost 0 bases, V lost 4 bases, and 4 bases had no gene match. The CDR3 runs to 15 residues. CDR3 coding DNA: TGTGCCAGCAGCTCCCGGGACAGGGCCTCCTACGAGCAGTACTTC. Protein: CASSSRDRASYEQYF. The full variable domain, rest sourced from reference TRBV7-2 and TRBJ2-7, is GAGVSQSPSNKVTEKGKDVELRCDPISGHTALYWYRQSLGQGLEFLIYFQGNSAPDKSGLPSDRFSAERTGGSVSTLTIQRTQQEDSAVYLCASSSRDRASYEQYFGPGTRLTVT.

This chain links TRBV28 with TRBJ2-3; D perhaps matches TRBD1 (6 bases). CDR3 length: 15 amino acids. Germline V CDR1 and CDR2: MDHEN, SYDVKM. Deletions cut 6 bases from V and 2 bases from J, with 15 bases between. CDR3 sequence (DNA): TGTGCCAGCAGCTCTGGACAGAGATCCACAGATACGCAGTATTTT. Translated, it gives CASSSGQRSTDTQYF.

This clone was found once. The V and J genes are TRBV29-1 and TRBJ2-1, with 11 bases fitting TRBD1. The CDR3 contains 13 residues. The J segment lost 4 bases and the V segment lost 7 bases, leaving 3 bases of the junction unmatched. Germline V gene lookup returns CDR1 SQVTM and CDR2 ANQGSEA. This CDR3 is CSGRDRGYNEQFF. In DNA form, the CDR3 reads TGCAGCGGCCGGGACAGGGGGTACAATGAGCAGTTCTTC.

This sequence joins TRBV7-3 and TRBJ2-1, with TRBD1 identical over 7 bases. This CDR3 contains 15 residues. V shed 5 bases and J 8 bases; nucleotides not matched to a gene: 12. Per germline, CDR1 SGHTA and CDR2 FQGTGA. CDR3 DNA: TGTGCCAGCAGCCGGCAGGGGGACCCCTGGGATGAGCAGTTCTTC. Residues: CASSRQGDPWDEQFF.

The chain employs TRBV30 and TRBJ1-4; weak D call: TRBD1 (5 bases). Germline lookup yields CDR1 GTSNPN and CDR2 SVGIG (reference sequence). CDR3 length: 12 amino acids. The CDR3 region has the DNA TGTATCGGGGGGACAACTAATGAAAAACTGTTTTTT. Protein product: CIGGTTNEKLFF. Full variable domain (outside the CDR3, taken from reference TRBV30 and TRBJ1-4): SQTIHQWPATLVQPVGSPLSLECTVEGTSNPNLYWYRQAAGRGLQLLFYSVGIGQISSEVPQNLSASRPQDRQFILSSKKLLLSDSGFYLCIGGTTNEKLFFGSGTQLSVL.

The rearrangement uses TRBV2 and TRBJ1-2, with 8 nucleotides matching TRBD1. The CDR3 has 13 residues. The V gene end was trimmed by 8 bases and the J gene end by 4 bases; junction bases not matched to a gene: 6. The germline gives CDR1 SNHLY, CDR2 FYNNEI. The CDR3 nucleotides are TGTGCCAGCTACAGGGGGGAGGCCTATGGCTACACCTTC. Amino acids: CASYRGEAYGYTF.

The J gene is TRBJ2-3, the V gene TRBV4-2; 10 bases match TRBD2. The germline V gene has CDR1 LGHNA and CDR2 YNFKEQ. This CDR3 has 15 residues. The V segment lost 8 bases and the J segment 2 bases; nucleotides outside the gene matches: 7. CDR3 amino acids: CASQAGTSDTDTQYF. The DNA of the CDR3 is TGTGCCAGCCAGGCCGGGACTAGCGACACAGATACGCAGTATTTT.

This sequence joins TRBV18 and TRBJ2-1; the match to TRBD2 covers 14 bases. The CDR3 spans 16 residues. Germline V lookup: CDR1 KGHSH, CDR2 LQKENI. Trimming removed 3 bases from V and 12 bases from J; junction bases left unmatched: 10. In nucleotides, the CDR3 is TGTGCCAGCTCACCGAGAGGGACTAGCGGGAGTGCCCGGCAGTTCTTC. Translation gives CASSPRGTSGSARQFF.

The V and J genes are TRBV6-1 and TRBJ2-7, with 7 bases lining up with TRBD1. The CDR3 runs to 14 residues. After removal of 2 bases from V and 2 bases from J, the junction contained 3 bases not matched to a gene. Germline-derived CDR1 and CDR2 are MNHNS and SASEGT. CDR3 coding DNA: TGTGCCAGCAGTGAACACAGGGGTCCCTACGAGCAGTACTTC. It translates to CASSEHRGPYEQYF.

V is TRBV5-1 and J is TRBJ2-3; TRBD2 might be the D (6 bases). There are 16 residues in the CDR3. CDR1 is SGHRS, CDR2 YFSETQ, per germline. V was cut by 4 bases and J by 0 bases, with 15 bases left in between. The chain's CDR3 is CASSPIGGSSTDTQYF. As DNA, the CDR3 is TGCGCCAGCAGCCCCATCGGGGGTTCGAGCACAGATACGCAGTATTTT.

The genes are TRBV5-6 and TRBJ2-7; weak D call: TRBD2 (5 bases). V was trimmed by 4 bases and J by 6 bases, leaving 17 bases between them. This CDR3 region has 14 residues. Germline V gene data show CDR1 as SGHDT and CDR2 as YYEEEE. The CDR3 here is CASSRTFASSEQYF. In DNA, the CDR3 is TGTGCCAGCAGCCGGACTTTCGCGAGTAGCGAGCAGTACTTC.

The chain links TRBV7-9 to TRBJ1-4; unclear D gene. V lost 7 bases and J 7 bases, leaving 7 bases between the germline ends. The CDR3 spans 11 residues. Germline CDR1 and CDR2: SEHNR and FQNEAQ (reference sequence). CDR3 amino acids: CASTRSEKLFF. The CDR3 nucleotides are TGTGCCAGCACACGTAGTGAAAAACTGTTTTTT.

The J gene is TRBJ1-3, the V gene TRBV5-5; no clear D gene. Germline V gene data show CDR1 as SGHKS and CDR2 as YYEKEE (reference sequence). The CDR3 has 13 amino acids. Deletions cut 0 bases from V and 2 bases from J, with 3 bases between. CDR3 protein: CASSLAAGNTIYF. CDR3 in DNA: TGTGCCAGCAGCTTGGCAGCTGGAAACACCATATATTTT.

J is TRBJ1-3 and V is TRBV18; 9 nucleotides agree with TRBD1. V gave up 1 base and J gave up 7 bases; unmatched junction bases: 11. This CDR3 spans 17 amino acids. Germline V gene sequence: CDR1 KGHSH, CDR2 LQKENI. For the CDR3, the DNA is TGTGCCAGCTCACCACTTAGAACCGGGACAGGGTCGAACACCATATATTTT. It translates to CASSPLRTGTGSNTIYF.

The CDR3 DNA sequence: TGTGCCAGCAGCCTAATAGGACAGGGGCCAGATACGCAGTATTTT. This translates into CASSLIGQGPDTQYF. The chain uses TRBV28 and TRBJ2-3; 9 bases are a match to TRBD1. The CDR3 runs to 15 residues. V trimming: 6 bases; J trimming: 4 bases; junction bases outside the gene matches: 8. The germline V gene has CDR1 MDHEN and CDR2 SYDVKM.

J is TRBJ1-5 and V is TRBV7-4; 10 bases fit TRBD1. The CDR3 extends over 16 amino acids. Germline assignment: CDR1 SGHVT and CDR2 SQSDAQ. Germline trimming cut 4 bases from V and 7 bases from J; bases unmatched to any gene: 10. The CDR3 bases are TGTGCCAGCAGCTCCACCGACAGGGGGCGCAGACAGCCCCAGCATTTT. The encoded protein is CASSSTDRGRRQPQHF. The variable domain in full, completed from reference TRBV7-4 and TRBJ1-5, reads GAGVSQSPRYKVAKRGRDVALRCDSISGHVTLYWYRQTLGQGSEVLTYSQSDAQRDKSGRPSGRFSAERPERSVSTLKIQRTEQGDSAVYLCASSSTDRGRRQPQHFGDGTRLSIL.

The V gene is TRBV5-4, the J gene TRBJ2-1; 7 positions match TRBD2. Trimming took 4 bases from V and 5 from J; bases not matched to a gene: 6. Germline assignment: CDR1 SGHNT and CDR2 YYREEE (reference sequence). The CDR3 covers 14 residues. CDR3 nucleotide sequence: TGTGCCAGCAGCCTACTAGGGAGGGACAATGAGCAGTTCTTC. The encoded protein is CASSLLGRDNEQFF.

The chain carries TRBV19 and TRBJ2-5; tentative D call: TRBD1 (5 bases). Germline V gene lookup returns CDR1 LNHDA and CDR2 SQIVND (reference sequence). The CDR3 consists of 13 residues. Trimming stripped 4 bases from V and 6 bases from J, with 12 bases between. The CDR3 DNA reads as TGTGCCAGTAGTACGCAAAGGGGTCAGACCCAGTACTTC. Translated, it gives CASSTQRGQTQYF.

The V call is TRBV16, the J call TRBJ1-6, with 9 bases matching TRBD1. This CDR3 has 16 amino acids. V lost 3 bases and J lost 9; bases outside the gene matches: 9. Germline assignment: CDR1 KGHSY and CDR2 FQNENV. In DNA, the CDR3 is TGTGCCAGCAGCCATCGGGGACAGGGAGGACGTTCACCCCTCCACTTT. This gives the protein CASSHRGQGGRSPLHF.

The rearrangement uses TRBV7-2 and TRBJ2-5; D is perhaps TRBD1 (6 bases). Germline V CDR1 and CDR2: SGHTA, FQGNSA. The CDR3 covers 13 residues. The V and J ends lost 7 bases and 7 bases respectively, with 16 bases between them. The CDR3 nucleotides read TGTGCCAGCACCCGGGACAATTGGGGGACCCAGTACTTC. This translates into CASTRDNWGTQYF.

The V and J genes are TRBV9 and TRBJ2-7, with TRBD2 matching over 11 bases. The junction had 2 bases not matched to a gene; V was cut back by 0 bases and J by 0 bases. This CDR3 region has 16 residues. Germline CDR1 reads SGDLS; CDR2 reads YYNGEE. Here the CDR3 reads CASSVAGTSGSYEQYF. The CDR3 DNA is TGTGCCAGCAGCGTAGCTGGGACTAGCGGCTCCTACGAGCAGTACTTC.

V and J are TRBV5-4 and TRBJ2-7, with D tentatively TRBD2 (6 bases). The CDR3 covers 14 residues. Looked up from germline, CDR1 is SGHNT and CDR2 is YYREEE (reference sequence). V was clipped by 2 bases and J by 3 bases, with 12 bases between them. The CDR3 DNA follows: TGTGCCAGCAGCTTAGACGGGAGACGCTACGAGCAGTACTTC. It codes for CASSLDGRRYEQYF.

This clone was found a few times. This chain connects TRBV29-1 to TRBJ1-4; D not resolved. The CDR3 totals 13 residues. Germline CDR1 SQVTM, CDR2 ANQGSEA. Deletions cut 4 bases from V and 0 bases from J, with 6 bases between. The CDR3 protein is CSVVSATNEKLFF. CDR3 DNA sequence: TGCAGCGTTGTGTCTGCAACTAATGAAAAACTGTTTTTT. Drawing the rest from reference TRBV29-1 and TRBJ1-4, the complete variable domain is SAVISQKPSRDICQRGTSLTIQCQVDSQVTMMFWYRQQPGQSLTLIATANQGSEATYESGFVIDKFPISRPNLTFSTLTVSNMSPEDSSIYLCSVVSATNEKLFFGSGTQLSVL.